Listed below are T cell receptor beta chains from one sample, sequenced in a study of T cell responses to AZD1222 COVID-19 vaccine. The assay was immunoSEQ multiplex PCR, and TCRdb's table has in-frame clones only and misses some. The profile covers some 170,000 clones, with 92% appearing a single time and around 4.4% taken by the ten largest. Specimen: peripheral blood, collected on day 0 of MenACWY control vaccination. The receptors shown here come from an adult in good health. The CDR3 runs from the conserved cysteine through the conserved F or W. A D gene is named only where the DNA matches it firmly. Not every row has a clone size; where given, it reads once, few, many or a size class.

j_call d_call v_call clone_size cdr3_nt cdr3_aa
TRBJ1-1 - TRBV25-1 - TGTGCCAGCAGTGAACGCGGCAGGGGACGTACTGAAGCTTTCTTT CASSERGRGRTEAFF
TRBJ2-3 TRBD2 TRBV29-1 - TGCAGCGTTCCTAAGCGGGGAAGCACAGATACGCAGTATTTT CSVPKRGSTDTQYF
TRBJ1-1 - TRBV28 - TGTGCCAGCAGTTTATGGATGGCGCCGAACACTGAAGCTTTCTTT CASSLWMAPNTEAFF
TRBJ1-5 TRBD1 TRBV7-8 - TGTGCCAGCAGCAGTAACAGGGGACCCAACCAGCCCCAGCATTTT CASSSNRGPNQPQHF
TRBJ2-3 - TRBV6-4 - TGTGCCAGCAGTGACGGGGAGGTAGATACGCAGTATTTT CASSDGEVDTQYF
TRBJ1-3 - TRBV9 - TGTGCCAGCAGCGTATCGGCCCAGTCCTTTGGAGACACCATATATTTT CASSVSAQSFGDTIYF
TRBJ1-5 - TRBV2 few TGTGCCAGCAGTGGGACCGCGGGTCCATATCAGCCCCAGCATTTT CASSGTAGPYQPQHF
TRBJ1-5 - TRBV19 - TGTGCCAGTAGTATACCCAAGAAGTATCAGCCCCAGCATTTT CASSIPKKYQPQHF
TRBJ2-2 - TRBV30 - TGTGCCTGGAGTGTAGCATCCGGGGAGCTGTTTTTT CAWSVASGELFF
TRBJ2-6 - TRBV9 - TGTGCCAGCACCCTCGGCTCTGGGGCCAACGTCCTGACTTTC CASTLGSGANVLTF
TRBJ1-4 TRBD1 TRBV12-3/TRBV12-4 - TGTGCCAGCAGTCTAGGGACAGTTGAAAAACTGTTTTTT CASSLGTVEKLFF
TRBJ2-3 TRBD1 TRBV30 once TGTGCCTGGAGTCTAGGGACAGACTCACAGGGGGCAAATTTGAATTTT CAWSLGTDSQGANLNF
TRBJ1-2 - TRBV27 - TGTGCCAGCAGTTTGCCCACAGGGTCTGGCTACACCTTC CASSLPTGSGYTF
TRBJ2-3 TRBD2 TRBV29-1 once TGCAGCGTTGAAGCGGGAGGAGGGTCCGATACGCAGTATTTT CSVEAGGGSDTQYF
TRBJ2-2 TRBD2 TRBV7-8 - TGTGCCAGCAGCGTGACGGGACTAGCGGGAGGCACCGGGGAGCTGTTTTTT CASSVTGLAGGTGELFF
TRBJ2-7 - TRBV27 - TGTGCCAGCAGTTCCCGGAGTTACGACGAGCAGTACTTC CASSSRSYDEQYF
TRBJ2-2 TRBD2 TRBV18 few TGTGCCAGCTCACTCACTAGCGGAGCGAACACCGGGGAGCTGTTTTTT CASSLTSGANTGELFF
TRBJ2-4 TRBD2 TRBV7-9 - TGTGCCAGCAGCCGAACGCATGTATACCGGACTAGTCCAAACATTCAGTACTTC CASSRTHVYRTSPNIQYF
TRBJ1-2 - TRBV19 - TGTGCCAGTACCCTATCTGGCAGCGGCGATTCTAACTATGGCTACACCTTC CASTLSGSGDSNYGYTF
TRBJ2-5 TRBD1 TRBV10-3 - TGTGCCATCTCTGACAGGGGGGGCCAAGAGACCCAGTACTTC CAISDRGGQETQYF
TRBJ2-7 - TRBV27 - TGTGCCAGCAGTTTACGGTGGGGGACCCTCTACGAGCAGTACTTC CASSLRWGTLYEQYF
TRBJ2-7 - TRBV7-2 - TGTGCCAGCAGCTTATCCACAGGGCAATACGAGCAGTACTTC CASSLSTGQYEQYF
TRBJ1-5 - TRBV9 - TGTGCCAGCAGCCCCGGGAATAGCAATCAGCCCCAGCATTTT CASSPGNSNQPQHF
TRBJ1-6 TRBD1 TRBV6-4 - TGTGCCAGCAGTGTTGACAGGGGCGGTTCACCCCTCCACTTT CASSVDRGGSPLHF
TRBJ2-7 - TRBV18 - TGTGCCACCACCGAGACAGCAAACTCCTACGAGCAGTACTTC CATTETANSYEQYF
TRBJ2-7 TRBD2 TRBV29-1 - TGCAGCGTTTCGGGACTATCCAGCTCCTACGAGCAGTACTTC CSVSGLSSSYEQYF
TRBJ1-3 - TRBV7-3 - TGTGCCAGCAGCTTACAGCCCTCTGGAAACACCATATATTTT CASSLQPSGNTIYF